This T cell receptor (beta chain) is from a study of blood T cell repertoires in COVID-19. About the study: Samples representing acute and convalescent COVID-19 were sourced from the United States, Italy and Spain. In each case, the material was cDNA or gDNA derived from T cells, B-cell-depleted T cells, or PBMCs.

V lost 0 bases to trimming and J lost 3 bases; unmatched junction nucleotides: 4. The CDR3 covers 15 residues. From germline, CDR1 is MNHEY and CDR2 SMNVEV (reference sequence). In the authors' workflow: Reference gene primer amplification gave nucleated cell count estimates. Profiling relied on immunoSEQ multiplex PCR, and the TCRdb table lists in-frame clones only, not all of them. V and J calls and clone size are as listed in that table; D and trimming were resolved from the DNA. The data contain tens of thousands of clones, about 74% of them singletons. In Seattle, patients joined the study during active infection and were tracked longitudinally. This clone appeared a single time.

The clonotype comes from a man aged 70 or older with COVID-19, enrolled during active disease. Specimen: peripheral blood. The chain joins TRBV27 to TRBJ2-7; 8 bases agree with TRBD2. The CDR3 DNA sequence: TGTGCCAGCAGTTTATCGCGGACTAGCTTCTACGAGCAGTACTTC. This gives the protein CASSLSRTSFYEQYF.